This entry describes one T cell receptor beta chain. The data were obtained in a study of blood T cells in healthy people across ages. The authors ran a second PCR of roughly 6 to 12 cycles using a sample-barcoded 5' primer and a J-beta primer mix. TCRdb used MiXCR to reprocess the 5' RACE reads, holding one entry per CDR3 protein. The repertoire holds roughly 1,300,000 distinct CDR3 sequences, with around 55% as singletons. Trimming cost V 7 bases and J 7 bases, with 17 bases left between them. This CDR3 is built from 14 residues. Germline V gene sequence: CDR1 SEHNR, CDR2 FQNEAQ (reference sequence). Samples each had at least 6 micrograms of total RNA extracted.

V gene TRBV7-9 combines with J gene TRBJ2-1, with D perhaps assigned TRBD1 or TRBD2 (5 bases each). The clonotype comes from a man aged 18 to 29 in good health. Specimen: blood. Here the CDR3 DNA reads TGTGCCAGCACCAACGGGGCCCTCAGGAATGAGCAGTTCTTC. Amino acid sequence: CASTNGALRNEQFF.